The entry that follows covers one T cell receptor (beta chain) sequence. This specimen comes from a study of cytomegalovirus exposure and HLA in healthy donors. In the study overall: In a previous analysis, approximately 110 million unique TCR beta sequences were found from some 180 million T cells.

PCR used 60 Vbeta primers and 13 Jbeta primers. Data came from immunoSEQ multiplex PCR; TCRdb stores just in-frame clones and leaves some out. The data contain about 210,000 clones, approximately 77% of them singletons. The CDR3 totals 16 residues. The V end lost 2 bases, the J end lost 0 bases, and 11 bases lay between the germline ends. Germline V gene sequence: CDR1 MNHNY, CDR2 SVGAGI (reference sequence). The gene calls are TRBV6-6 and TRBJ2-4; tentatively, D is TRBD2 (7 bases). This TCR was recovered from a middle-aged man in good health and CMV-seropositive. The sample was PBMCs. The CDR3 nucleotides are TGTGCCAGCAGTTACGGGGAGGGGGGAGCCAAAAACATTCAGTACTTC. Protein: CASSYGEGGAKNIQYF.